A selection of T cell receptor beta chains follows, all from one sample in a study of blood T cell repertoires in COVID-19. The data were produced by immunoSEQ multiplex PCR, yet TCRdb's version contains in-frame clones alone and is incomplete. Among over 85,000 clones listed, 70% to 90% were seen once. Sequencing was performed on peripheral blood. The receptors were sampled from a woman in her seventies with acute or convalescent COVID-19. CDR3s include the opening cysteine and the closing phenylalanine or tryptophan. The D gene is left open where the match is weak. Clone size is not always given. Where it is, it says once, few, many or a class for expanded clones.

length: 12
D: .
V: TRBV29-1
J: TRBJ1-2
size: .
CDR3: CSVELDSRGYTF
DNA: TGCAGCGTTGAATTAGACAGTCGGGGCTACACCTTC

length: 13
D: .
V: TRBV28
J: TRBJ2-7
size: .
CDR3: CASTPGQWYEQYF
DNA: TGTGCCAGCACCCCAGGACAGTGGTACGAGCAGTACTTC

length: 15
D: .
V: TRBV5-4
J: TRBJ2-1
size: .
CDR3: CASSLHQGMRNEQFF
DNA: TGTGCCAGCAGCTTGCATCAGGGGATGAGGAATGAGCAGTTCTTC

length: 15
D: .
V: TRBV19
J: TRBJ1-5
size: .
CDR3: CASSIGGRSNQPQHF
DNA: TGTGCCAGTAGTATAGGTGGGCGTAGCAATCAGCCCCAGCATTTT

length: 13
D: .
V: TRBV28
J: TRBJ2-3
size: .
CDR3: CASRESSTDTQYF
DNA: TGTGCCAGCAGGGAGTCTAGCACAGATACGCAGTATTTT

length: 16
D: TRBD1
V: TRBV19
J: TRBJ1-5
size: .
CDR3: CASSRYMTGLHQPQHF
DNA: TGTGCCAGTAGTAGATACATGACAGGGTTGCATCAGCCCCAGCATTTT

length: 14
D: TRBD1
V: TRBV30
J: TRBJ1-5
size: .
CDR3: CAWSPGQGDQPQHF
DNA: TGTGCCTGGAGTCCTGGGCAGGGGGATCAGCCCCAGCATTTT

length: 14
D: .
V: TRBV6-1
J: TRBJ1-5
size: .
CDR3: CASSEAQTGQPQHF
DNA: TGTGCCAGCAGTGAAGCGCAGACGGGTCAGCCCCAGCATTTT

length: 13
D: TRBD2
V: TRBV6-6
J: TRBJ2-7
size: .
CDR3: CASGGRASHEQYF
DNA: TGTGCCAGCGGAGGGAGGGCTAGCCACGAGCAGTACTTC

length: 15
D: .
V: TRBV5-1
J: TRBJ1-5
size: .
CDR3: CASSLFGEPGQPQHF
DNA: TGCGCCAGCAGCTTGTTCGGGGAGCCGGGTCAGCCCCAGCATTTT

length: 13
D: .
V: TRBV2
J: TRBJ1-2
size: .
CDR3: CASSSDRNYGYTF
DNA: TGTGCCAGCAGCTCGGACAGAAACTATGGCTACACCTTC

length: 13
D: .
V: TRBV28
J: TRBJ2-7
size: once
CDR3: CASLRQNSYEQYF
DNA: TGTGCCAGCCTGAGACAGAACTCCTACGAGCAGTACTTC

length: 15
D: .
V: TRBV9
J: TRBJ1-3
size: .
CDR3: CASSVRASSGNTIYF
DNA: TGTGCCAGCAGCGTCAGGGCGAGCTCTGGAAACACCATATATTTT

length: 13
D: .
V: TRBV14
J: TRBJ1-5
size: .
CDR3: CASSQDLVQPQHF
DNA: TGTGCCAGCAGCCAAGATCTCGTTCAGCCCCAGCATTTT

length: 15
D: TRBD2
V: TRBV10-1
J: TRBJ2-5
size: .
CDR3: CASSGTSGPQETQYF
DNA: TGCGCCAGCTCTGGGACTAGCGGCCCCCAAGAGACCCAGTACTTC

length: 13
D: .
V: TRBV30
J: TRBJ1-5
size: .
CDR3: CAWSSTPNQPQHF
DNA: TGTGCCTGGAGTAGTACACCAAATCAGCCCCAGCATTTT

length: 13
D: TRBD2
V: TRBV5-4
J: TRBJ2-7
size: .
CDR3: CAVQTSGSYEQYF
DNA: TGTGCCGTCCAGACTAGCGGCTCCTACGAGCAGTACTTC

length: 16
D: .
V: TRBV19
J: TRBJ2-2
size: .
CDR3: CASSMNAGHHTGELFF
DNA: TGTGCCAGTAGTATGAACGCAGGTCATCACACCGGGGAGCTGTTTTTT

length: 15
D: TRBD1
V: TRBV2
J: TRBJ2-6
size: .
CDR3: CASSGDRAGANVLTF
DNA: TGTGCCAGCAGTGGGGACAGGGCTGGGGCCAACGTCCTGACTTTC

length: 15
D: .
V: TRBV5-5
J: TRBJ2-7
size: .
CDR3: CASSLAQVRVGEQYF
DNA: TGTGCCAGCAGCTTGGCACAGGTACGCGTGGGGGAGCAGTACTTC

length: 14
D: TRBD2
V: TRBV7-8
J: TRBJ2-3
size: .
CDR3: CASSVSGGPDTQYF
DNA: TGTGCCAGCAGCGTTAGCGGGGGACCGGATACGCAGTATTTT

length: 15
D: .
V: TRBV6-2/TRBV6-3
J: TRBJ1-6
size: .
CDR3: CASSFRTDYNSPLHF
DNA: TGTGCCAGCAGTTTTAGGACTGACTATAATTCACCCCTCCACTTT

length: 14
D: TRBD2
V: TRBV5-1
J: TRBJ2-5
size: .
CDR3: CASSYGTSGETQYF
DNA: TGCGCCAGCAGCTATGGGACTAGCGGGGAGACCCAGTACTTC

length: 14
D: TRBD2
V: TRBV9
J: TRBJ2-1
size: .
CDR3: CASSVGLAGVEQFF
DNA: TGTGCCAGCAGCGTCGGACTAGCGGGGGTCGAGCAGTTCTTC

length: 15
D: .
V: TRBV5-1
J: TRBJ1-1
size: .
CDR3: CASSLATASHTEAFF
DNA: TGCGCCAGCAGCTTGGCTACAGCTTCTCACACTGAAGCTTTCTTT

length: 15
D: .
V: TRBV7-2
J: TRBJ1-1
size: .
CDR3: CASSLLNQGYTEAFF
DNA: TGTGCCAGCAGCTTACTCAATCAGGGGTACACTGAAGCTTTCTTT

length: 13
D: TRBD1
V: TRBV24-1
J: TRBJ1-1
size: .
CDR3: CATRTGANTEAFF
DNA: TGTGCCACCAGAACAGGGGCTAACACTGAAGCTTTCTTT

length: 17
D: TRBD1
V: TRBV7-6
J: TRBJ2-2
size: .
CDR3: CASSYDRVGANTGELFF
DNA: TGTGCCAGCAGTTATGACAGGGTGGGGGCGAACACCGGGGAGCTGTTTTTT

length: 16
D: .
V: TRBV4-1
J: TRBJ2-1
size: .
CDR3: CASSQKNRDNYNEQFF
DNA: TGCGCCAGCAGCCAAAAAAATCGGGACAACTACAATGAGCAGTTCTTC

length: 16
D: .
V: TRBV28
J: TRBJ2-6
size: .
CDR3: CASRYSRGAGANVLTF
DNA: TGTGCCAGCCGTTACTCAAGGGGCGCTGGGGCCAACGTCCTGACTTTC

length: 17
D: .
V: TRBV9
J: TRBJ1-3
size: .
CDR3: CASSVEVAAHSGNTIYF
DNA: TGTGCCAGCAGCGTAGAAGTGGCGGCCCACTCTGGAAACACCATATATTTT

length: 15
D: .
V: TRBV3-1/TRBV3-2
J: TRBJ1-4
size: .
CDR3: CASSQGVWGSIELFF
DNA: TGTGCCAGCAGCCAAGGGGTATGGGGCTCCATAGAACTGTTTTTT

length: 14
D: .
V: TRBV18
J: TRBJ1-6
size: .
CDR3: CASSGQGIDSPLHF
DNA: TGTGCCAGCTCTGGGCAGGGCATTGATTCACCCCTCCACTTT

length: 15
D: TRBD2
V: TRBV28
J: TRBJ2-2
size: few
CDR3: CASTGGGDDTGELFF
DNA: TGTGCCAGCACGGGAGGTGGAGACGACACCGGGGAGCTGTTTTTT

length: 19
D: .
V: TRBV10-3
J: TRBJ1-3
size: .
CDR3: CAIRIWDTSESNSGNTIYF
DNA: TGTGCCATCAGGATTTGGGACACATCAGAGTCGAACTCTGGAAACACCATATATTTT

length: 13
D: .
V: TRBV3-1/TRBV3-2
J: TRBJ2-3
size: .
CDR3: CASSQPVGHTQYF
DNA: TGTGCCAGCAGCCAACCAGTTGGCCATACGCAGTATTTT

length: 16
D: TRBD2
V: TRBV15
J: TRBJ2-1
size: .
CDR3: CATSRRTSGPWNEQFF
DNA: TGTGCCACCAGCAGACGAACTAGCGGACCTTGGAATGAGCAGTTCTTC

length: 14
D: TRBD2
V: TRBV18
J: TRBJ2-7
size: .
CDR3: CASSPPGGDYEQYF
DNA: TGTGCCAGCTCACCGCCGGGGGGGGATTACGAGCAGTACTTC

length: 16
D: TRBD2
V: TRBV7-2
J: TRBJ2-1
size: .
CDR3: CASSLKFRTSGGEQFF
DNA: TGTGCCAGCAGCTTAAAATTTCGGACTAGCGGGGGGGAGCAGTTCTTC

length: 16
D: .
V: TRBV28
J: TRBJ1-5
size: .
CDR3: CASSVGAESLNQPQHF
DNA: TGTGCCAGCAGTGTAGGCGCGGAGTCCCTTAATCAGCCCCAGCATTTT

length: 14
D: .
V: TRBV9
J: TRBJ2-3
size: .
CDR3: CASSVARSTDTQYF
DNA: TGTGCCAGCAGCGTAGCCAGAAGCACAGATACGCAGTATTTT